A selection of T cell receptor beta chains follows, all from one sample in a study of blood T cell repertoires in COVID-19. The data were produced by immunoSEQ multiplex PCR, yet TCRdb's version contains in-frame clones alone and is incomplete. This table has roughly 68,000 clones, roughly 71% appearing once. The specimen sequenced was peripheral blood. The receptors originated from a man in his sixties with COVID-19, enrolled during active disease. Each CDR3 is given without its conserved first and last residue. Not every row has a clone size; where given, it reads once, few, many or a size class.

V	size	J	CDR3
TRBV4-2	NA	TRBJ2-5	ASSPWDRGGETQY
TRBV7-9	NA	TRBJ1-1	ASSLGGSGTEAF
TRBV10-2	NA	TRBJ2-1	ASRSSLSDNEQF
TRBV2	NA	TRBJ1-1	ASSVRDTEAF
TRBV10-2	NA	TRBJ2-1	ASIGSAYNEQF
TRBV28	few	TRBJ1-1	ASSPGQKNTEAF
TRBV5-4	NA	TRBJ2-5	ASNLGQYQETQY
TRBV6-2/TRBV6-3	few	TRBJ2-7	ASSALSYEQY
TRBV5-1	NA	TRBJ2-1	ASRGGQNEQF
TRBV7-3	NA	TRBJ2-1	ASSPLARSYNEQF
TRBV18	NA	TRBJ2-5	ASSPAAGVQETQY
TRBV11-2	medium-sized	TRBJ2-5	ASSLDAGSQETQY
TRBV9	NA	TRBJ2-7	ASSGLPGEQY
TRBV3-1/TRBV3-2	few	TRBJ1-3	ASSPEARSGNTIY
TRBV10-3	NA	TRBJ1-1	ATTTGGNTEAF
TRBV12-3/TRBV12-4	NA	TRBJ1-2	ASRPQGQYGYT
TRBV6-5	NA	TRBJ1-4	ASSRTGFPEKLF
TRBV29-1	few	TRBJ2-5	SAWWGEMVETQY
TRBV29-1	NA	TRBJ2-7	SVVGRGGSYEQY
TRBV23-1	NA	TRBJ1-3	ASSSGKSSGNTIY
TRBV5-6	NA	TRBJ1-3	ASGPGGNTIY
TRBV18	NA	TRBJ2-7	ASSPSTGLNEQY
TRBV2	NA	TRBJ1-5	ASSVQGNQPQH
TRBV9	many	TRBJ2-2	ASSASGQTGELF
TRBV9	NA	TRBJ2-3	ASSPRQGTTDTQY
TRBV6-5	once	TRBJ1-4	ASSFHRNSNEKLF
TRBV19	NA	TRBJ2-4	ASSTLRTLAKNIQY
TRBV18	NA	TRBJ2-5	ASSPSVYQETQY
TRBV18	NA	TRBJ2-7	ASSPWTGILGEQY
TRBV5-1	NA	TRBJ2-7	ASSLGRGRDEQY
TRBV11-2	NA	TRBJ2-1	ASSLDRLAGGRF
TRBV29-1	few	TRBJ1-3	SADRVSGNTIY
TRBV5-4	NA	TRBJ1-2	ASSLVPDSYGYT
TRBV29-1	NA	TRBJ2-1	SVEVASGTHEQF
TRBV19	many	TRBJ1-5	ASSTALRQPQH
TRBV6-5	NA	TRBJ2-2	ASSYDSANTGELF
TRBV9	NA	TRBJ2-7	ASSVGVSGDFEQY
TRBV3-1/TRBV3-2	NA	TRBJ2-3	ASSPRRAGVTDTQY
TRBV12-2	NA	TRBJ2-1	ASRTGTSGRQCSYNEQF
TRBV5-1	NA	TRBJ2-5	ASSDRQETQY
TRBV11-2	few	TRBJ1-1	ASSPHGTELNTEAF
TRBV28	NA	TRBJ2-1	ASTGGGHNEQF
TRBV30	NA	TRBJ2-2	ACSSTLLANTGELF
TRBV21-1	NA	TRBJ2-5	ASIPGRVEETQY
TRBV3-1/TRBV3-2	once	TRBJ1-2	ASSQDGTGCYGYT
TRBV7-2	NA	TRBJ2-1	ASSLSRGLSNEQF
TRBV5-1	NA	TRBJ2-5	ASRGGGAQETQY
TRBV2	few	TRBJ2-1	ASSGGGAYNEQF
TRBV6-5	once	TRBJ2-3	ASSHGQGTDTQY
TRBV6-1	NA	TRBJ2-7	ASSDRQEQY
TRBV7-9	NA	TRBJ1-5	ASKVTGGGKPQH
TRBV7-9	NA	TRBJ2-2	ASSFRVGPGELF
TRBV28	NA	TRBJ1-6	ASSPPGGWHSPLH
TRBV5-1	NA	TRBJ2-5	ASRAGPGETQY
TRBV6-2/TRBV6-3	NA	TRBJ2-1	ASSGLANEQF
TRBV24-1	NA	TRBJ1-2	ATSDLTGDYGYT
TRBV7-2	NA	TRBJ2-4	ASSLAGGAGPLAKNIQY
TRBV7-7	NA	TRBJ2-1	ASSRLAGAYNEQF